Sequencing of this T cell receptor (beta chain) was carried out in a study of T cells in Graves' hyperthyroidism and ophthalmopathy. Study summary: The initial diagnosis was the point when peripheral blood was collected, ahead of any treatment. Study-level results: Blood also showed most of the thyroid clonotypes that were expanded above 0.001. The model foresaw ophthalmopathy a median approximately 6.1 months prior to onset.

This clonotype was detected many times. The antigen remains unidentified. Looked up from germline, CDR1 is MDHEN and CDR2 is SYDVKM. Trimming shortened V by 8 bases and J by 4 bases, and 8 bases separated the two germline ends. The CDR3 length is 12 residues. Amplification targeted TCR beta CDR3 regions from RNA transcripts. The HTBI set primed first-round TCR CDR3 RT-PCR. TCRdb ran MiXCR on the multiplex PCR reads and lists one entry per CDR3 protein. The sample has approximately 400,000 distinct CDR3 sequences, 15% to 18% seen once; the top ten hold 13% to 15%. Source material: blood. This clonotype was obtained from a woman aged 18-30 years with Graves' hyperthyroidism. The rearrangement links TRBV28 to TRBJ2-2; D gene uncertain. CDR3 residues: CASGKSTGELFF. Written as DNA, the CDR3 is TGTGCCAGCGGTAAAAGCACCGGGGAGCTGTTTTTT.